One sample yielded the 29 T cell receptor beta chains listed below, sequenced in a study of blood T cell repertoires in COVID-19. The method was immunoSEQ multiplex PCR; TCRdb's version includes in-frame clones alone and lacks a portion of them. Counted here are approximately 150,000 clones, around 83% occurring once; the ten biggest clones make up less than 20%. Source material: peripheral blood. The receptors were gathered from a woman between 65 and 79 years old who had recovered from COVID-19.

V and J are TRBV7-9 and TRBJ2-1, with 13 bases that match TRBD2. This CDR3 is built from 15 residues. The V and J ends lost 3 bases and 9 bases, in that order; junction bases with no gene match: 5. Germline assignment: CDR1 SEHNR and CDR2 FQNEAQ (reference sequence). The CDR3 spells CASSFGLAGEGEQFF. CDR3 coding DNA: TGTGCCAGCAGCTTCGGACTAGCGGGAGAAGGTGAGCAGTTCTTC. Full variable domain (outside the CDR3, taken from reference TRBV7-9 and TRBJ2-1): DTGVSQNPRHKITKRGQNVTFRCDPISEHNRLYWYRQTLGQGPEFLTYFQNEAQLEKSRLLSDRFSAERPKGSFSTLEIQRTEQGDSAMYLCASSFGLAGEGEQFFGPGTRLTVL.

The genes are TRBV19 and TRBJ2-2, with 7 bases that match TRBD1. V lost 6 bases, J lost 0 bases, and 4 bases stayed unmatched. CDR3 length: 15 amino acids. CDR1 and CDR2 (germline): LNHDA, SQIVND (reference sequence). The CDR3, as DNA: TGTGCCAGTAGGGCCGGGACAGCGAACACCGGGGAGCTGTTTTTT. Translation gives CASRAGTANTGELFF.

The sample holds a few counts of this clone. V and J are TRBV5-1 and TRBJ2-1; 8 bases are a match to TRBD2. Unmatched junction bases numbered 6, after V lost 0 bases and J lost 7 bases. Germline CDR1 SGHRS, CDR2 YFSETQ. This CDR3 region has 15 residues. The CDR3 DNA reads TGCGCCAGCAGCTTGGGAGCGGGAGAATGGAATGAGCAGTTCTTC. This sequence encodes CASSLGAGEWNEQFF.

This chain connects TRBV19 to TRBJ1-5; 9 bases fit TRBD1. The CDR3 spans 17 residues. Germline lookup yields CDR1 LNHDA and CDR2 SQIVND (reference sequence). The junction had 13 bases not matched to a gene; V was cut back by 6 bases and J by 4 bases. Here the CDR3 DNA reads TGTGCCAGTAGCCACTACCCGACAGGGGGTGAGAATCAGCCCCAGCATTTT. Residues: CASSHYPTGGENQPQHF.

The chain uses TRBV18 and TRBJ1-6; TRBD1 aligns across 8 bases. The CDR3 is 17 residues long. CDR1 is KGHSH and CDR2 is LQKENI in the germline V gene. V lost 3 bases and J lost 2; bases outside the gene matches: 6. CDR3 amino acids: CASSPGTGRAYNSPLHF. The CDR3 DNA is TGTGCCAGCTCACCCGGGACAGGTCGCGCCTATAATTCACCCCTCCACTTT.

The chain uses TRBV6-4 and TRBJ2-5; 14 bases agree with TRBD2. Losses at the gene ends were 6 bases for V and 5 bases for J; bases not matched to a gene: 8. Germline CDR1 is MRHNA and CDR2 is SNTAGT. The CDR3 is 16 residues long. The DNA of the CDR3 is TGTGCCAGCAGCCGCACCGGGACTAGCGGGAGTGAGACCCAGTACTTC. It translates to CASSRTGTSGSETQYF.

With regard to this clone: Sequence at one end of the junction differs from germline and may be a read error. V usage is TRBV12-3 or TRBV12-4 and J usage is TRBJ2-7; TRBD1 agrees at 10 bases. The CDR3 consists of 13 residues. This CDR3 is CASSLNGQGERRF. The CDR3 DNA reads TGTGCCAGCAGTTTAAACGGACAGGGGGAAAGAAGGTTC.

This clone is a singleton in its sample. The V and J genes are TRBV27 and TRBJ2-7; 8 bases match TRBD2. Germline loops: CDR1 MNHEY, CDR2 SMNVEV (reference sequence). The CDR3 extends over 14 amino acids. Trimming took 7 bases from V and 6 from J; bases not matched to a gene: 11. CDR3 in amino acids: CASKRSGSSGEQYF. CDR3 in DNA: TGTGCCAGCAAAAGAAGCGGGAGTTCAGGCGAGCAGTACTTC.

The V call is TRBV7-8, the J call TRBJ1-2; D is ambiguous. The CDR3 covers 13 residues. Germline assignment: CDR1 SGHVS and CDR2 FQNEAQ. V lost 1 base to trimming and J lost 3 bases, with 6 bases between them. The CDR3 is CASSLGRDYGYTF. The CDR3 coding sequence is TGTGCCAGCAGCTTAGGGAGGGACTATGGCTACACCTTC.

The V call is TRBV19, the J call TRBJ2-2, with D maybe TRBD1 (6 bases). CDR1 is LNHDA and CDR2 is SQIVND in the germline V gene (reference sequence). V gave up 10 bases and J gave up 3 bases, with 18 bases separating them. The CDR3 is made up of 15 amino acids. This CDR3 reads CATQAAGAYTGELFF. The CDR3 DNA is TGTGCCACCCAGGCCGCAGGGGCTTACACCGGGGAGCTGTTTTTT.

This sequence joins TRBV19 and TRBJ1-2, with 7 bases lining up with TRBD1. The CDR3 loop spans 13 amino acids. In germline, CDR1 is LNHDA, CDR2 SQIVND (reference sequence). The J segment lost 4 bases and the V segment lost 5 bases, leaving 4 bases of the junction unmatched. CDR3 residues: CASSGTVGYGYTF. CDR3 DNA: TGTGCCAGTAGTGGGACAGTGGGCTATGGCTACACCTTC.

The chain carries TRBV5-1 and TRBJ2-5, with no clear D. The CDR3 is 14 residues long. Between the trimmed V and J ends, which lost 0 bases and 2 bases, there was a span of 8 bases. The germline CDR1 and CDR2 sequences are SGHRS and YFSETQ. The CDR3 DNA is TGCGCCAGCAGCTTGGGTCTACGGCAAGAGACCCAGTACTTC. It specifies CASSLGLRQETQYF.

The V gene is TRBV3-1 (or the pseudogene TRBV3-2), the J gene TRBJ1-2, with D unclear. This CDR3 spans 12 amino acids. Germline values: CDR1 LGHDT, CDR2 YNNKEL (reference sequence). Trimming shortened V by 0 bases and J by 7 bases, and 6 bases separated the two germline ends. Here the CDR3 DNA reads TGTGCCAGCAGCCAAGAGTTCGGTGGCTACACCTTC. Protein: CASSQEFGGYTF.

The chain carries TRBV19 and TRBJ2-1; the D gene is possibly TRBD1 (6 bases). V gave up 5 bases and J gave up 0 bases, with 11 bases separating them. CDR1 LNHDA and CDR2 SQIVND come from the germline V gene (reference sequence). The CDR3 runs 15 residues. The CDR3 DNA follows: TGTGCCAGTAGTCTGGGGGCACCCTCCTACAATGAGCAGTTCTTC. Translation: CASSLGAPSYNEQFF.

This chain uses TRBV5-1 with TRBJ1-2, with 7 positions matching TRBD1. In germline, CDR1 is SGHRS, CDR2 YFSETQ. Trimming at V came to 1 base and at J to 4 bases, leaving 1 base not matched to a gene. There are 13 residues in the CDR3. This chain's CDR3 is CASSLQGGYGYTF. CDR3 sequence (DNA): TGCGCCAGCAGCTTGCAGGGGGGCTATGGCTACACCTTC.

This rearrangement joins TRBV5-1 to TRBJ1-2; D not resolved. The CDR3 spans 14 residues. Trimming stripped 4 bases from V and 8 bases from J, with 18 bases between. Germline lookup yields CDR1 SGHRS and CDR2 YFSETQ. CDR3 loop: CASSPPTESPGYTF. The CDR3 DNA reads TGCGCCAGCAGCCCCCCTACAGAGTCCCCCGGCTACACCTTC.

This rearrangement joins TRBV6-5 to TRBJ1-1; no clear D gene. CDR1 is MNHEY, CDR2 SVGAGI, per germline. The V gene lost 0 bases and the J gene lost 4 bases, with 3 bases spanning the gap. The CDR3 spans 12 residues. DNA for the CDR3: TGTGCCAGCAGTTACTCGAGCACTGAAGCTTTCTTT. As protein: CASSYSSTEAFF.

J is TRBJ1-2 and V is TRBV2; 8 bases map to TRBD1. V trimming: 6 bases; J trimming: 3 bases; junction bases outside the gene matches: 6. The length of the CDR3 is 14 residues. From germline, CDR1 is SNHLY and CDR2 FYNNEI. The CDR3 sequence: CASRGPTGDYGYTF. In nucleotides, the CDR3 is TGTGCCAGCAGGGGGCCGACAGGGGACTATGGCTACACCTTC.

This clone was detected a few times. This chain links TRBV7-2 with TRBJ2-5; D may be TRBD2 (6 bases). V was shortened by 1 base and J by 5 bases, with 14 bases between the two germline ends. Germline V lookup: CDR1 SGHTA, CDR2 FQGNSA. This CDR3 has 15 amino acids. Here the CDR3 reads CASSLVGGLEETQYF. CDR3 sequence (DNA): TGTGCCAGCAGCTTAGTCGGAGGGCTCGAGGAGACCCAGTACTTC.

This sequence joins TRBV6-1 and TRBJ1-2, with D tentatively TRBD1 (5 bases). CDR1 is MNHNS, CDR2 SASEGT, per germline. The CDR3 runs to 14 residues. With 2 bases removed from V and 8 bases from J, the gap between germline ends came to 15 bases. This chain's CDR3 is CASSEPRGGWGYTF. The DNA of the CDR3 is TGTGCCAGCAGTGAACCCCGGGGGGGTTGGGGCTACACCTTC.

V is TRBV11-2 and J is TRBJ1-1; the D is unclear. Germline V gene sequence: CDR1 SGHAT, CDR2 FQNNGV. This CDR3 region has 12 residues. Trimming took off 3 bases at V and 8 bases at J, with 10 bases between the two ends. DNA of the CDR3: TGTGCCAGCAGCTTGGGCGGGGTAGAAGCTTTCTTT. This translates into CASSLGGVEAFF.

The chain carries TRBV18 and TRBJ1-2, with 7 bases identical to TRBD1. This CDR3 region has 13 residues. CDR1 is KGHSH, CDR2 LQKENI, per germline. V dropped 6 bases and J dropped 2; count of bases not matched to a gene: 3. CDR3 DNA: TGTGCCAGCTCTCAACAGGGGAACTATGGCTACACCTTC. The encoded protein is CASSQQGNYGYTF.

This rearrangement joins TRBV7-9 to TRBJ2-2; D is perhaps TRBD1 (6 bases). Germline lookup yields CDR1 SEHNR and CDR2 FQNEAQ (reference sequence). The V end lost 2 bases, the J end lost 6 bases, and 19 bases lay between the germline ends. This CDR3 has 17 residues. DNA for the CDR3: TGTGCCAGCAGCTTATCTGGGCCCGGAACAGGGTCCGGGGAGCTGTTTTTT. Translation gives CASSLSGPGTGSGELFF.

The CDR3 spells CASSAKDRVTDTQYF. The CDR3 DNA reads TGTGCCAGCTCCGCGAAAGACAGGGTTACAGATACGCAGTATTTT. This rearrangement joins TRBV18 to TRBJ2-3, with TRBD1 identical over 7 bases. This CDR3 has 15 amino acids. Germline-derived CDR1 and CDR2 are KGHSH and LQKENI. Germline trimming cut 6 bases from V and 3 bases from J; bases unmatched to any gene: 9.

V usage is TRBV4-1 and J usage is TRBJ2-7; the match to TRBD2 covers 9 bases. This CDR3 spans 13 amino acids. With V trimmed by 1 base and J by 12 bases, 7 bases remained unmatched. Germline-derived CDR1 and CDR2 are MGHRA and YSYEKL. The CDR3 DNA follows: TGCGCCAGCAGCCAAGTCCCTAGCGGGGTGCGGTACTTC. Protein product: CASSQVPSGVRYF.

This chain links TRBV10-3 with TRBJ1-3, with 7 bases that match TRBD1. The germline V gene encodes CDR1 ENHRY and CDR2 SYGVKD. The CDR3 is 15 amino acids. V dropped 7 bases and J dropped 4; count of bases not matched to a gene: 10. CDR3 nucleotide sequence: TGTGCCATCACCGAGGAGGGGGCCGGAGGAAACACCATATATTTT. Translating it yields CAITEEGAGGNTIYF.

This CDR3 is CAWSVGGDRAQHF. DNA for the CDR3: TGTGCCTGGAGTGTAGGGGGCGACAGGGCCCAGCATTTT. This chain joins TRBV30 and TRBJ1-5; 7 nucleotides align to TRBD1. CDR1 is GTSNPN, CDR2 SVGIG, per germline (reference sequence). CDR3 size: 13 residues. After removal of 0 bases from V and 11 bases from J, the junction contained 7 bases not matched to a gene.

This clone turned up a few times. The chain recombines TRBV6-5 with TRBJ1-1; the D gene is possibly TRBD1 (5 bases). CDR3 size: 15 residues. The germline CDR1 and CDR2 sequences are MNHEY and SVGAGI. Trimming cost V 4 bases and J 3 bases, with 15 bases left between them. CDR3 residues: CASSWGSPWDTEAFF. As DNA, the CDR3 is TGTGCCAGCAGTTGGGGCAGCCCATGGGACACTGAAGCTTTCTTT.

The V gene is TRBV5-1, the J gene TRBJ1-2; 8 positions agree with TRBD1. CDR1 SGHRS and CDR2 YFSETQ come from the germline V gene. After removal of 6 bases from V and 4 bases from J, the junction contained 8 bases not matched to a gene. The CDR3 is made up of 14 amino acids. The CDR3 sequence is CASTLDRAFYGYTF. CDR3 DNA sequence: TGCGCCAGCACCCTGGACAGGGCGTTCTATGGCTACACCTTC.